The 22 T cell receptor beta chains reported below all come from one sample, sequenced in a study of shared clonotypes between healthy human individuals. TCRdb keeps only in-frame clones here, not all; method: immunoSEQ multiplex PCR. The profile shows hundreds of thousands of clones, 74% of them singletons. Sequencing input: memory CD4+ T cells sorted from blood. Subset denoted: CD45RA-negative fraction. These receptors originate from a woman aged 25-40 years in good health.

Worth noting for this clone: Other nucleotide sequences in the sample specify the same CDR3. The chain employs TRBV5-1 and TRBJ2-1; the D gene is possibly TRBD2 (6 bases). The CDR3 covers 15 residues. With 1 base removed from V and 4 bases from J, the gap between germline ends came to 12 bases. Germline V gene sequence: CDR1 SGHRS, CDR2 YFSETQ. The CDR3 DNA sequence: TGCGCCAGCAGCTTGTCCAGCGGAGGGTACAATGAGCAGTTCTTC. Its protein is CASSLSSGGYNEQFF.

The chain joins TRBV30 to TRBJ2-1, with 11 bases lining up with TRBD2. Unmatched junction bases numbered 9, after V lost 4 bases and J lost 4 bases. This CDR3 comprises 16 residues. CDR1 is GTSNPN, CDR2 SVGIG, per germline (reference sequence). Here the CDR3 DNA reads TGTGCCTGGACCCCCGCCCTAGCGGGGGGTTACAATGAGCAGTTCTTC. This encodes CAWTPALAGGYNEQFF.

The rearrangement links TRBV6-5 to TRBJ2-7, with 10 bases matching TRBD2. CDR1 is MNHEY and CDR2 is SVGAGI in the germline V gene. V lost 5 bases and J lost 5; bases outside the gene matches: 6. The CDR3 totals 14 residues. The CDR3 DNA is TGTGCCAGCAGTAAAGTTCTAGCGGGAGACGAGCAGTACTTC. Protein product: CASSKVLAGDEQYF.

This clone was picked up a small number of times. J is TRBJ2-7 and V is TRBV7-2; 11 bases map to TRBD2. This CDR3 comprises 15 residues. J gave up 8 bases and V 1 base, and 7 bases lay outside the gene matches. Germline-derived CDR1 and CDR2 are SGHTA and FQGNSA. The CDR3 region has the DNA TGTGCCAGCAGCTTAGGGGGTAGCGGGAGGGCCAAGCAGTACTTC. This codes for CASSLGGSGRAKQYF.

Here the CDR3 reads CASSARSGTPYRNEQFF. CDR3 sequence (DNA): TGTGCCAGCAGCGCGCGATCCGGGACTCCATACCGCAATGAGCAGTTCTTC. V is TRBV7-8 and J is TRBJ2-1; a possible D gene is TRBD2 (6 bases). CDR1 is SGHVS and CDR2 is FQNEAQ in the germline V gene. The V and J ends lost 5 bases and 6 bases respectively, with 23 bases between them. The CDR3 loop spans 17 amino acids.

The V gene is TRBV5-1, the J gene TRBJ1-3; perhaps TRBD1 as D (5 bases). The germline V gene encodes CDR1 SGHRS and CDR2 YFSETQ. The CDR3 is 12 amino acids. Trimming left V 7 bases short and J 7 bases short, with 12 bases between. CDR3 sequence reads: CASSGTDNTIYF. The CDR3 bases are TGCGCCAGCTCCGGGACTGACAACACCATATATTTT. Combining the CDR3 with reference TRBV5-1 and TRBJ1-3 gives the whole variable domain KAGVTQTPRYLIKTRGQQVTLSCSPISGHRSVSWYQQTPGQGLQFLFEYFSETQRNKGNFPGRFSGRQFSNSRSEMNVSTLELGDSALYLCASSGTDNTIYFGEGSWLTVV.

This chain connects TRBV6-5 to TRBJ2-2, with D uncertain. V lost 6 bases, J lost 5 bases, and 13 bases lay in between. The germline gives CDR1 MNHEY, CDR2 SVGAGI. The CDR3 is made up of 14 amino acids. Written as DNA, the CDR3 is TGTGCCAGCAGCCGATTAGACGGGACCGGGGAGCTGTTTTTT. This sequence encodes CASSRLDGTGELFF.

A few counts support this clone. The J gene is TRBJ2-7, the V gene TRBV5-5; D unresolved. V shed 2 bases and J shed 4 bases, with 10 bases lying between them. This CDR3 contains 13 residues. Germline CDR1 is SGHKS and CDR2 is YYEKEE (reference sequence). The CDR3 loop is CASSFDNRYEQYF. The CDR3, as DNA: TGTGCCAGCAGCTTTGACAACCGTTACGAGCAGTACTTC.

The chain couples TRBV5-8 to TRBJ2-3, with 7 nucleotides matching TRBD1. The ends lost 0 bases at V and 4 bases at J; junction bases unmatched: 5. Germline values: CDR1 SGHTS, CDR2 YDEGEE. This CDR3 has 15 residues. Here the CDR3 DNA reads TGTGCCAGCAGCTTGGTAAGGGGGCGAGCAGATACGCAGTATTTT. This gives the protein CASSLVRGRADTQYF.

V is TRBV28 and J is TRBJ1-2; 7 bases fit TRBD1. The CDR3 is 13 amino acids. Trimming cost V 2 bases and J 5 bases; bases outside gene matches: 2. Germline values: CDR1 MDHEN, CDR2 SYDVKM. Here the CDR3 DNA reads TGTGCCAGCAGTTTAGCGGGACAGTATGGCTACACCTTC. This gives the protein CASSLAGQYGYTF.

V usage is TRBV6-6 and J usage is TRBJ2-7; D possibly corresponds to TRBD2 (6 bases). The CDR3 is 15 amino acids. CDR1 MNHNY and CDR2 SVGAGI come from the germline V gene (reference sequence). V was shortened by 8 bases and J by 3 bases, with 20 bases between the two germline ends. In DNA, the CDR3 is TGTGCCAGCGGTGATCCCCGACTAGATGTCTACGAGCAGTACTTC. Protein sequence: CASGDPRLDVYEQYF.

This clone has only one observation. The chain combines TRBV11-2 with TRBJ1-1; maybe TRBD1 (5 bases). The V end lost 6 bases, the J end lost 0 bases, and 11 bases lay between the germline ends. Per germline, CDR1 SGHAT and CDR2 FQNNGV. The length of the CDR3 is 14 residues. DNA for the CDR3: TGTGCCAGCAGTCCCGGGACGGTGAACACTGAAGCTTTCTTT. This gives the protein CASSPGTVNTEAFF.

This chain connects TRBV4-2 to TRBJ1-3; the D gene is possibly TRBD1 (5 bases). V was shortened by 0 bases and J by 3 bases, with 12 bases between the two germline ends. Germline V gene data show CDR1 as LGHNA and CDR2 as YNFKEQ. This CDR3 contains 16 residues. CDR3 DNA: TGTGCCAGCAGCCAAGATGTAGGGACGGGTGGAAACACCATATATTTT. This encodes CASSQDVGTGGNTIYF.

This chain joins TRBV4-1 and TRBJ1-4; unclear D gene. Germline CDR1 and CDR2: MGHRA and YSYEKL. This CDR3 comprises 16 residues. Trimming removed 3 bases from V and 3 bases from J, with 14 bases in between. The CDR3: CASSQLSLAPNEKLFF. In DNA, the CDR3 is TGCGCCAGCAGCCAGCTAAGCTTAGCCCCTAATGAAAAACTGTTTTTT.

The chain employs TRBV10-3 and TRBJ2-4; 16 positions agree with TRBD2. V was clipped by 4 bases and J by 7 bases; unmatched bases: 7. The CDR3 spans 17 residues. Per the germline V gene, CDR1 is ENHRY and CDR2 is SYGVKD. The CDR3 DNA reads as TGTGCCATCAGTGGGGGACTAGCGGGAGGGTCGGAGAACATTCAGTACTTC. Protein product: CAISGGLAGGSENIQYF.

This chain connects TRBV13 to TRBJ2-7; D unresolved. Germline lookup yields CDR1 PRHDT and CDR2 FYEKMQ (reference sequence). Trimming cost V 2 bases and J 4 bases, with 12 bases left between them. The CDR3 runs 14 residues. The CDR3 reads CASSLKLGSYEQYF. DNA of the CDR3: TGTGCCAGCAGCTTAAAGCTGGGATCTTACGAGCAGTACTTC.

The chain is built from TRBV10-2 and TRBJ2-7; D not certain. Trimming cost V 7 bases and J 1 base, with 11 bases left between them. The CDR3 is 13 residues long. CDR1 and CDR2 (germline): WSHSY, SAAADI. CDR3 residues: CASTDDTSYEQYF. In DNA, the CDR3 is TGCGCCAGCACGGACGACACTTCCTACGAGCAGTACTTC.

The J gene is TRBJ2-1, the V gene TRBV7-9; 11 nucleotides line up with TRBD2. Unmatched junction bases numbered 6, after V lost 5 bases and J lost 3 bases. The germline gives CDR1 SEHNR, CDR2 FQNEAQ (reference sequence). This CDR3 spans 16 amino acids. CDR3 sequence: CASSQALAGGYNEQFF. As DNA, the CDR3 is TGTGCCAGCAGCCAAGCCCTAGCGGGAGGCTACAATGAGCAGTTCTTC.

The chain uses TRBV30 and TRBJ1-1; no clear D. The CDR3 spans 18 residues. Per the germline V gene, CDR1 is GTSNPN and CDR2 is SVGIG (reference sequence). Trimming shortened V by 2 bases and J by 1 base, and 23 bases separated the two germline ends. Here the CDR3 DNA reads TGTGCCTGGAGTTCGGGGAATCTAAACTCCGTTGAGAACACTGAAGCTTTCTTT. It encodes CAWSSGNLNSVENTEAFF.

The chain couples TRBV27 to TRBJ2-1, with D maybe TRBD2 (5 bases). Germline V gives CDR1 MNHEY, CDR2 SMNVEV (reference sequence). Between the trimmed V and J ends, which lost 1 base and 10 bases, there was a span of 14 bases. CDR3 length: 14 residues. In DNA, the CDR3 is TGTGCCAGCAGTTTATTTGGCTTCGAGGGCGAGCAGTTCTTC. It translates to CASSLFGFEGEQFF.

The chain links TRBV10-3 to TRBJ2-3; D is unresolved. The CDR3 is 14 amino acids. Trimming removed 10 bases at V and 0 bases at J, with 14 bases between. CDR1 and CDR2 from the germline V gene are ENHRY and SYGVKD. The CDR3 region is CASSGVSSTDTQYF. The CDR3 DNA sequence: TGTGCCAGTAGTGGGGTCTCTAGCACAGATACGCAGTATTTT.

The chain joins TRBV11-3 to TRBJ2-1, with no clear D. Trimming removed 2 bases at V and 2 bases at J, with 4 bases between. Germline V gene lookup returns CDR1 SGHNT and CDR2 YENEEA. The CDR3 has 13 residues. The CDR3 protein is CASSLSAYNEQFF. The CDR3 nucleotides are TGTGCCAGCAGCTTATCCGCCTACAATGAGCAGTTCTTC.